These 29 T cell receptor beta chains originate from one sample sequenced in a study of cytotoxic CD8 clonotypes in ibrutinib-treated CLL. Assay used: immunoSEQ multiplex PCR; TCRdb lists only in-frame clones, some missing. The sample lists 35,000 or so clones; almost 70% were seen once. The sample here was PBMCs, taken before ibrutinib treatment. The receptors were gathered from a human donor with chronic lymphocytic leukemia.

This rearrangement joins TRBV5-1 to TRBJ2-7; D is possibly TRBD1 (6 bases). V was shortened by 4 bases and J by 2 bases, with 16 bases between the two germline ends. Germline CDR1 reads SGHRS; CDR2 reads YFSETQ. There are 15 residues in the CDR3. This chain's CDR3 is CASSAGQWQTYEQYF. For the CDR3, the DNA is TGCGCCAGCAGCGCAGGACAGTGGCAGACCTACGAGCAGTACTTC.

V and J are TRBV7-6 and TRBJ1-1, with 9 bases aligning to TRBD1. Trimming cost V 5 bases and J 2 bases; bases outside gene matches: 12. From germline, CDR1 is SGHVS and CDR2 FNYEAQ. The CDR3 is 17 amino acids. This CDR3 reads CASSPRVDRGPNTEAFF. The CDR3 DNA follows: TGTGCCAGCAGCCCTAGGGTGGACAGGGGACCAAACACTGAAGCTTTCTTT.

The genes are TRBV7-9 and TRBJ2-1, with 13 nucleotides matching TRBD2. This CDR3 comprises 15 residues. Losses at the gene ends were 5 bases for V and 8 bases for J; bases not matched to a gene: 6. Germline CDR1 reads SEHNR; CDR2 reads FQNEAQ (reference sequence). In DNA, the CDR3 is TGTGCCAGCAGCAACAGGACTAGCGGGGGAGATGAGCAGTTCTTC. It yields the protein CASSNRTSGGDEQFF.

The chain uses TRBV6-6 and TRBJ1-2; D gene ambiguous. The V gene's germline CDR1 is MNHNY and CDR2 SVGAGI (reference sequence). This CDR3 has 11 residues. Deletions cut 5 bases from V and 2 bases from J, with 3 bases between. The CDR3 coding sequence is TGTGCCAGCAGTAGGAACTATGGCTACACCTTC. Protein: CASSRNYGYTF.

This clone showed up just once. This chain uses TRBV18 with TRBJ2-2; weak D call: TRBD2 (6 bases). V was cut by 0 bases and J by 4 bases, with 6 bases left in between. CDR1 is KGHSH and CDR2 is LQKENI in the germline V gene. The CDR3 is 14 amino acids. CDR3 residues: CASSPPTSTGELFF. The DNA for the CDR3 is TGTGCCAGCTCACCACCGACTAGCACCGGGGAGCTGTTTTTT.

The chain's CDR3 is CASNRGTGELFF. CDR3 bases: TGTGCCAGCAACAGGGGAACCGGGGAGCTGTTTTTT. This chain uses TRBV28 with TRBJ2-2, with 7 bases matching TRBD1. The CDR3 has 12 residues. With 7 bases clipped from V and 5 bases from J, the junction kept 1 base outside the gene matches. Germline V lookup: CDR1 MDHEN, CDR2 SYDVKM.

The chain is built from TRBV18 and TRBJ1-2; D is possibly TRBD1 (6 bases). The V gene's germline CDR1 is KGHSH and CDR2 LQKENI. Trimming removed 0 bases at V and 3 bases at J, with 8 bases between. This CDR3 comprises 14 residues. CDR3 DNA sequence: TGTGCCAGCTCACCACCTACAGGGTACTATGGCTACACCTTC. Translated, it gives CASSPPTGYYGYTF.

The rearrangement links TRBV2 to TRBJ2-7, with TRBD1 as a possible D gene (6 bases). This CDR3 is built from 11 residues. Germline CDR1 and CDR2: SNHLY and FYNNEI. Trimming stripped 6 bases from V and 7 bases from J, with 10 bases between. CDR3 bases: TGTGCCAGCAGCGTTACAGGGGAGCAGTACTTC. Its protein is CASSVTGEQYF.

V usage is TRBV18 and J usage is TRBJ2-5; D is undetermined. The CDR3 has 12 residues. The V end lost 2 bases, the J end lost 6 bases, and 7 bases lay between the germline ends. The germline V gene has CDR1 KGHSH and CDR2 LQKENI. This CDR3 reads CASSPSLQTQYF. The CDR3 coding sequence is TGTGCCAGCTCACCAAGCTTGCAGACCCAGTACTTC.

This clone came up a few times. This sequence joins TRBV29-1 and TRBJ2-7; tentatively, D is TRBD1 (5 bases). CDR1 and CDR2 (germline): SQVTM, ANQGSEA. Trimming removed 0 bases from V and 3 bases from J, with 12 bases in between. This CDR3 is built from 14 residues. This CDR3 reads CSVEDQVDSYEQYF. DNA of the CDR3: TGCAGCGTTGAAGATCAGGTCGACAGCTACGAGCAGTACTTC.

The chain uses TRBV11-2 and TRBJ2-3; 10 nucleotides line up with TRBD2. V shed 5 bases, J shed 2 bases, and the junction held 10 bases outside the gene matches. This CDR3 contains 17 residues. Germline CDR1 and CDR2: SGHAT and FQNNGV. The CDR3 region is CASSQGIAGGLTDTQYF. CDR3 DNA: TGTGCCAGCAGCCAGGGTATAGCGGGGGGCCTCACAGATACGCAGTATTTT. The entire variable domain, with the rest obtained from reference TRBV11-2 and TRBJ2-3, is as follows: EAGVAQSPRYKIIEKRQSVAFWCNPISGHATLYWYQQILGQGPKLLIQFQNNGVVDDSQLPKDRFSAERLKGVDSTLKIQPAKLEDSAVYLCASSQGIAGGLTDTQYFGPGTRLTVL.

A single count supports this clone. The CDR3 nucleotides read TGTGCCAGCAGTTTATTACCAAGGACAGGGGAAACTAAAAAACTGTTTTTT. Protein product: CASSLLPRTGETKKLFF. V gene TRBV28 combines with J gene TRBJ1-4, with TRBD1 matching over 9 bases. CDR1 and CDR2 (germline): MDHEN, SYDVKM. This CDR3 has 17 residues. J was trimmed by 9 bases and V by 1 base; bases with no gene match: 12. The whole variable domain, remainder taken from reference TRBV28 and TRBJ1-4, is DVKVTQSSRYLVKRTGEKVFLECVQDMDHENMFWYRQDPGLGLRLIYFSYDVKMKEKGDIPEGYSVSREKKERFSLILESASTNQTSMYLCASSLLPRTGETKKLFFGSGTQLSVL.

This clone was observed a single time. The chain employs TRBV7-2 and TRBJ2-7; 7 nucleotides match TRBD1. J gave up 2 bases and V 3 bases, and 7 bases lay outside the gene matches. This CDR3 contains 15 residues. Per the germline V gene, CDR1 is SGHTA and CDR2 is FQGNSA. The CDR3 nucleotides are TGTGCCAGCAGCTTCCCGACAGGGAACCCCTACGAGCAGTACTTC. Its translation: CASSFPTGNPYEQYF.

The gene calls are TRBV19 and TRBJ2-7; D is possibly TRBD2 (5 bases). Trimming pared 3 bases from V and 0 bases from J, leaving 9 bases between. This CDR3 is 14 amino acids long. The germline V gene encodes CDR1 LNHDA and CDR2 SQIVND (reference sequence). CDR3 region: CASSIVAYSYEQYF. The DNA of the CDR3 is TGTGCCAGTAGTATTGTAGCGTACTCCTACGAGCAGTACTTC.

V gene TRBV6-6 combines with J gene TRBJ2-3, with 9 bases identical to TRBD2. Losses at the gene ends were 7 bases for V and 1 base for J; bases not matched to a gene: 6. Germline loops: CDR1 MNHNY, CDR2 SVGAGI (reference sequence). The CDR3 extends over 15 amino acids. CDR3 amino acids: CASIDSGGGTDTQYF. The CDR3 DNA follows: TGTGCCAGCATCGATAGCGGGGGTGGCACAGATACGCAGTATTTT.

This clone has more than one count but fewer than ten. DNA for the CDR3: TGTGCCAGTTGGACAAGAAACTATGGCTACACCTTC. Its protein is CASWTRNYGYTF. The V gene is TRBV19, the J gene TRBJ1-2; D perhaps matches TRBD1 (5 bases). The CDR3 spans 12 residues. The germline gives CDR1 LNHDA, CDR2 SQIVND (reference sequence). V shed 8 bases and J shed 2 bases, with 9 bases lying between them.

This chain links TRBV6-1 with TRBJ1-5; TRBD1 aligns across 11 bases. Germline V gene lookup returns CDR1 MNHNS and CDR2 SASEGT. This CDR3 has 18 amino acids. The V gene end was trimmed by 3 bases and the J gene end by 0 bases; junction bases not matched to a gene: 7. CDR3 in amino acids: CASSEGTGGFHSNQPQHF. CDR3 bases: TGTGCCAGCAGTGAGGGGACAGGGGGGTTTCATAGCAATCAGCCCCAGCATTTT.

V and J are TRBV6-1 and TRBJ2-5; D call uncertain. This CDR3 is built from 11 residues. The ends were cut back, 5 bases at V and 5 bases at J, with 6 bases in the middle. The germline V gene encodes CDR1 MNHNS and CDR2 SASEGT. The CDR3 DNA follows: TGTGCCAGCAGTCTCCGTGAGACCCAGTACTTC. This codes for CASSLRETQYF.

This rearrangement joins TRBV30 to TRBJ1-2; maybe TRBD1 (5 bases). The CDR3 consists of 13 residues. Trimming pared 0 bases from V and 0 bases from J, leaving 5 bases between. Germline assignment: CDR1 GTSNPN and CDR2 SVGIG (reference sequence). CDR3: CAWSVGPNYGYTF. The CDR3 DNA reads TGTGCCTGGAGTGTGGGGCCTAACTATGGCTACACCTTC. Looking up the rest from reference TRBV30 and TRBJ1-2 gives the full variable domain: SQTIHQWPATLVQPVGSPLSLECTVEGTSNPNLYWYRQAAGRGLQLLFYSVGIGQISSEVPQNLSASRPQDRQFILSSKKLLLSDSGFYLCAWSVGPNYGYTFGSGTRLTVV.

The V and J genes are TRBV9 and TRBJ2-2; D is uncertain. The germline V gene has CDR1 SGDLS and CDR2 YYNGEE. The CDR3 contains 12 residues. Trimming took off 3 bases at V and 5 bases at J, with 5 bases between the two ends. Written as DNA, the CDR3 is TGTGCCAGCAGCGAATATACCGGGGAGCTGTTTTTT. It is translated as CASSEYTGELFF.

The table lists this clone with many counts. The J gene is TRBJ1-4, the V gene TRBV5-1, with 8 bases aligning to TRBD1. The CDR3 is made up of 14 amino acids. The germline CDR1 and CDR2 sequences are SGHRS and YFSETQ. The V and J ends lost 1 base and 6 bases, in that order; junction bases with no gene match: 2. CDR3 DNA sequence: TGCGCCAGCAGCTTGCAGGGGGCGGATGAAAAACTGTTTTTT. Protein product: CASSLQGADEKLFF. The full variable domain, in which reference TRBV5-1 and TRBJ1-4 provide the parts outside the CDR3, is KAGVTQTPRYLIKTRGQQVTLSCSPISGHRSVSWYQQTPGQGLQFLFEYFSETQRNKGNFPGRFSGRQFSNSRSEMNVSTLELGDSALYLCASSLQGADEKLFFGSGTQLSVL.

J is TRBJ1-2 and V is TRBV20-1; possibly TRBD1 for D (5 bases). Germline loops: CDR1 DFQATT, CDR2 SNEGSKA (reference sequence). The CDR3 contains 11 residues. V lost 6 bases and J 7 bases, leaving 12 bases between the germline ends. The CDR3 bases are TGCAGTGCCGTGTGGCAGGGTGGCTACACCTTC. Protein sequence: CSAVWQGGYTF.

This chain uses TRBV13 with TRBJ1-2; possibly TRBD1 for D (5 bases). Germline CDR1 PRHDT, CDR2 FYEKMQ (reference sequence). Trimming removed 0 bases at V and 3 bases at J, with 5 bases between. The CDR3 loop spans 13 amino acids. The CDR3 loop is CASSLGRDYGYTF. CDR3 DNA: TGTGCCAGCAGCTTAGGCAGGGACTATGGCTACACCTTC.

This clone was observed a handful of times. The genes are TRBV15 and TRBJ1-1; D remains ambiguous. CDR1 is LNHNV, CDR2 YYDKDF, per germline (reference sequence). Trimming removed 5 bases from V and 2 bases from J, with 15 bases in between. The CDR3 totals 15 residues. This CDR3 reads CATSSEADVNTEAFF. The CDR3 bases are TGTGCCACCAGCTCCGAGGCGGACGTAAACACTGAAGCTTTCTTT.

The gene calls are TRBV27 and TRBJ2-7; the D gene is possibly TRBD2 (6 bases). Trimming left V 5 bases short and J 4 bases short, with 21 bases between. There are 16 residues in the CDR3. Germline assignment: CDR1 MNHEY and CDR2 SMNVEV (reference sequence). The CDR3 here is CASSRLSGRAVYEQYF. The DNA of the CDR3 is TGTGCCAGCAGTCGGCTATCCGGGAGAGCGGTTTACGAGCAGTACTTC.

The rearrangement links TRBV7-2 to TRBJ2-7, with no clear D. The germline V and J ends were trimmed by 1 base and 7 bases, with 14 bases remaining between them. Germline V gene lookup returns CDR1 SGHTA and CDR2 FQGNSA. This CDR3 is 14 amino acids long. The chain's CDR3 is CASSLDWQSGEQYF. For the CDR3, the DNA is TGTGCCAGCAGCTTAGATTGGCAGTCCGGGGAGCAGTACTTC.

The chain combines TRBV18 with TRBJ2-5; weak D call: TRBD1 (6 bases). The CDR3 runs 14 residues. Germline V gives CDR1 KGHSH, CDR2 LQKENI. Trimming cost V 0 bases and J 3 bases, with 8 bases left between them. The CDR3 spells CASSPPNREETQYF. In DNA, the CDR3 is TGTGCCAGCTCACCACCCAACAGGGAAGAGACCCAGTACTTC.

This clone has only one observation. This chain links TRBV21-1 with TRBJ1-5; the table gives TRBD1 as D, unverified against the DNA. TRBV21-1 is termed a pseudogene. The CDR3 consists of 15 residues. CDR3 region: CASSTDRGRIQPQHF. The CDR3 region has the DNA TGTGCCAGCAGCACTGACAGGGGGCGAATTCAGCCCCAGCATTTT.

This clone has more than one count but fewer than ten. The V call is TRBV30, the J call TRBJ1-3, with TRBD1 as a possible D gene (5 bases). CDR1 and CDR2 (germline): GTSNPN, SVGIG (reference sequence). The V and J ends lost 5 bases and 0 bases respectively, with 11 bases between them. The CDR3 consists of 14 residues. The CDR3 is CAWEVGGSGNTIYF. CDR3 coding DNA: TGTGCCTGGGAGGTGGGGGGCTCTGGAAACACCATATATTTT. Full variable domain (rest looked up from reference TRBV30 and TRBJ1-3): SQTIHQWPATLVQPVGSPLSLECTVEGTSNPNLYWYRQAAGRGLQLLFYSVGIGQISSEVPQNLSASRPQDRQFILSSKKLLLSDSGFYLCAWEVGGSGNTIYFGEGSWLTVV.